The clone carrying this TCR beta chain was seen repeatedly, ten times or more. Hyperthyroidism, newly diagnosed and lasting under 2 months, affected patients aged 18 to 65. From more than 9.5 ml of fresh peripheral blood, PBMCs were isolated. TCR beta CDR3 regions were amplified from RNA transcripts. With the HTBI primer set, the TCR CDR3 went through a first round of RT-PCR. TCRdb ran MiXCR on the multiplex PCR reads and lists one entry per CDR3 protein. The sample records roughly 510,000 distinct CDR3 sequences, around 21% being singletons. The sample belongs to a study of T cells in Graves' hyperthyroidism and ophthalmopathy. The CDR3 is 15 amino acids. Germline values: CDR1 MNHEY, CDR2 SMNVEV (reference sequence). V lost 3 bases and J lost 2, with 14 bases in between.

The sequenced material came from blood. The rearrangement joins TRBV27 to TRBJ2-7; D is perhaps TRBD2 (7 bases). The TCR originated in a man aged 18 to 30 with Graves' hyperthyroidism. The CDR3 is CASSLWGGTTYEQYF. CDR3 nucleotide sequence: TGTGCCAGCAGTTTGTGGGGGGGGACAACCTACGAGCAGTACTTC.